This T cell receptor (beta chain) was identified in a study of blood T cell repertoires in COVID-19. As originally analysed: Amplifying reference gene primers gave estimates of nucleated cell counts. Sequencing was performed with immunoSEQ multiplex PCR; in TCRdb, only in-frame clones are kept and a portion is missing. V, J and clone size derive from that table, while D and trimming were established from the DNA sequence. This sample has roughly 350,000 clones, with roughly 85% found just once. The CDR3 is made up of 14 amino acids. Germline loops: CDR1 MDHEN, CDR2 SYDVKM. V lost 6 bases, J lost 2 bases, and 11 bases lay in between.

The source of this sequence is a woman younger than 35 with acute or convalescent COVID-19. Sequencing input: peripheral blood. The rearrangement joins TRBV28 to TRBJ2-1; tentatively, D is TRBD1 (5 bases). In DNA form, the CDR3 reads TGTGCCAGCAGCTCCGTCAGGGCCTACAATGAGCAGTTCTTC. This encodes CASSSVRAYNEQFF.